The present T cell receptor (beta chain) was sequenced within a study of T cell responses to AZD1222 COVID-19 vaccine. Germline values: CDR1 MNHEY, CDR2 SVGEGT. The CDR3 runs to 13 residues. Trimming shortened V by 5 bases and J by 9 bases, and 16 bases separated the two germline ends. The study's findings and limits: The donor group comprised mostly white British people and more females; the analysis possibly underestimated clonal diversity.

Sequencing was performed with immunoSEQ multiplex PCR; in TCRdb, only in-frame clones are kept and a portion is missing. This table holds 44,000 or so clones, 83% found once. Concerning this clone itself: Its antigen remains unidentified.

The rearrangement joins TRBV6-2 or TRBV6-3 to TRBJ2-5; D perhaps matches TRBD1 (6 bases). The starting material was peripheral blood, obtained on day 0 of AZD1222 vaccination. The source is an adult in good health. The CDR3 sequence: CASSRDMPGAQYF. Written as DNA, the CDR3 is TGTGCCAGCAGTCGGGACATGCCTGGGGCCCAGTACTTC.